Listed here are 17 T cell receptor beta chains from one sample, sequenced in a study of blood T cell repertoires in COVID-19. Profiling relied on immunoSEQ multiplex PCR, and the TCRdb table lists in-frame clones only, not all of them. The repertoire holds about 73,000 clones, with roughly 89% as singletons. The sample taken for sequencing was peripheral blood. The receptor set was obtained from a man aged 80 or over with acute or convalescent COVID-19.

The V gene is TRBV6-5, the J gene TRBJ1-4, with unresolved D. CDR3 length: 15 residues. Trimming removed 2 bases from V and 8 bases from J, with 15 bases in between. Germline lookup yields CDR1 MNHEY and CDR2 SVGAGI. The DNA of the CDR3 is TGTGCCAGCAGTTACGGACTGAACCATGGAGAAAAACTGTTTTTT. As protein: CASSYGLNHGEKLFF.

The gene calls are TRBV11-2 and TRBJ2-2; 7 bases map to TRBD2. Losses at the gene ends were 0 bases for V and 8 bases for J; bases not matched to a gene: 6. The CDR3 length is 15 residues. Germline assignment: CDR1 SGHAT and CDR2 FQNNGV. The CDR3 sequence: CASSLDYGRQGELFF. The CDR3 nucleotides read TGTGCCAGCAGCTTAGATTACGGGAGGCAAGGGGAGCTGTTTTTT.

The chain couples TRBV6-5 to TRBJ2-7; 8 nucleotides line up with TRBD1. The CDR3 sequence is 14 residues long. In germline, CDR1 is MNHEY, CDR2 SVGAGI. Trimming at V came to 5 bases and at J to 2 bases, leaving 5 bases not matched to a gene. CDR3 loop: CASSLYRGTYEQYF. CDR3 coding DNA: TGTGCCAGCAGTCTCTACAGGGGGACCTACGAGCAGTACTTC.

The genes are TRBV5-1 and TRBJ1-1; TRBD1 matches 7 bases. The CDR3 is made up of 15 amino acids. Germline assignment: CDR1 SGHRS and CDR2 YFSETQ. The V gene end was trimmed by 0 bases and the J gene end by 1 base; junction bases not matched to a gene: 3. The CDR3 protein is CASSLGGTENTEAFF. The CDR3 nucleotides are TGCGCCAGCAGCTTGGGTGGGACAGAGAACACTGAAGCTTTCTTT.

This sequence joins TRBV29-1 and TRBJ1-2, with 7 bases that match TRBD1. The CDR3 length is 12 residues. Germline V gene data show CDR1 as SQVTM and CDR2 as ANQGSEA. With 5 bases clipped from V and 4 bases from J, the junction kept 4 bases outside the gene matches. CDR3 in amino acids: CSVRQGSYGYTF. DNA for the CDR3: TGCAGCGTTAGACAGGGTAGCTATGGCTACACCTTC.

CDR3 amino acids: CASSQGGARGYTF. CDR3 bases: TGTGCCAGCAGCCAGGGAGGGGCTCGAGGCTACACCTTC. The V gene is TRBV3-1 (or the pseudogene TRBV3-2), the J gene TRBJ1-2, with D possibly matching TRBD1 (5 bases). CDR3 length: 13 amino acids. The germline V gene encodes CDR1 LGHDT and CDR2 YNNKEL (reference sequence). V lost 3 bases and J lost 8, with 13 bases in between.

About this clone itself: Other nucleotide sequences from this sample produce the same CDR3. The gene calls are TRBV27 and TRBJ2-5; the D gene is possibly TRBD2 (6 bases). Trimming took 3 bases from V and 4 from J, leaving 12 bases between them. Germline loops: CDR1 MNHEY, CDR2 SMNVEV (reference sequence). This CDR3 has 14 residues. The CDR3 loop reads CASSLDPRGETQYF. CDR3 sequence (DNA): TGTGCCAGCAGTTTGGACCCGCGGGGAGAGACCCAGTACTTC.

This chain connects TRBV5-6 to TRBJ2-3; possible D gene TRBD2, 6 bases. The V end was cut by 3 bases, the J end by 0 bases, with 8 bases between. Germline V gene sequence: CDR1 SGHDT, CDR2 YYEEEE. The CDR3 runs to 14 residues. In DNA, the CDR3 is TGTGCCAGCAGCTCGGGACTCAGCACAGATACGCAGTATTTT. This translates into CASSSGLSTDTQYF.

The V gene is TRBV5-1, the J gene TRBJ2-1, with a possible D match to TRBD2 (6 bases). The V end was cut by 1 base, the J end by 8 bases, with 16 bases between. This CDR3 is 15 amino acids long. Per the germline V gene, CDR1 is SGHRS and CDR2 is YFSETQ. The DNA for the CDR3 is TGCGCCAGCAGCTTGCAGGGAGGTACGTCCGATGAGCAGTTCTTC. It specifies CASSLQGGTSDEQFF.

The genes are TRBV30 and TRBJ2-4, with TRBD2 identical over 8 bases. CDR1 is GTSNPN, CDR2 SVGIG, per germline (reference sequence). The CDR3 contains 19 residues. The V gene end was trimmed by 5 bases and the J gene end by 1 base; junction bases not matched to a gene: 19. CDR3 in DNA: TGTGCCTGGGTACCCCCTGGTAGCGGGGCCCCCATGGCCAAAAACATTCAGTACTTC. Residues: CAWVPPGSGAPMAKNIQYF.

The chain is built from TRBV10-2 and TRBJ2-1; weak D call: TRBD1 (6 bases). Trimming stripped 2 bases from V and 0 bases from J, with 29 bases between. Per germline, CDR1 WSHSY and CDR2 SAAADI. The CDR3 length is 22 residues. The CDR3 DNA sequence: TGCGCCAGCAGTGAGCCACGAGGGGGTGAAAGGCAGACGGCTGGCTCCTACAATGAGCAGTTCTTC. Protein product: CASSEPRGGERQTAGSYNEQFF.

The chain uses TRBV11-3 and TRBJ2-1; TRBD2 is a possible D gene (6 bases). CDR1 is SGHNT, CDR2 YENEEA, per germline. Trimming left V 4 bases short and J 10 bases short, with 20 bases between. This CDR3 comprises 15 residues. CDR3: CASSWQGTGVREQFF. CDR3 bases: TGTGCCAGCAGCTGGCAAGGAACGGGAGTAAGGGAGCAGTTCTTC.

The chain recombines TRBV12-5 with TRBJ2-1; 10 positions match TRBD1. Trimming took 4 bases from V and 7 from J; bases not matched to a gene: 7. This CDR3 spans 15 amino acids. Germline assignment: CDR1 LGHNT and CDR2 FRNRAP. CDR3 region: CASGSPGQGGNEQFF. The CDR3 DNA sequence: TGTGCTAGTGGTTCGCCTGGACAGGGGGGTAATGAGCAGTTCTTC. The full variable domain, completed using reference TRBV12-5 and TRBJ2-1, is DARVTQTPRHKVTEMGQEVTMRCQPILGHNTVFWYRQTMMQGLELLAYFRNRAPLDDSGMPKDRFSAEMPDATLATLKIQPSEPRDSAVYFCASGSPGQGGNEQFFGPGTRLTVL.

V and J are TRBV27 and TRBJ1-6, with D perhaps TRBD1 (5 bases). With 2 bases removed from V and 5 bases from J, the gap between germline ends came to 10 bases. The CDR3 is made up of 15 amino acids. Looked up from germline, CDR1 is MNHEY and CDR2 is SMNVEV (reference sequence). Written as DNA, the CDR3 is TGTGCCAGCAGTTTAGGGAGGGGAAATAATTCACCCCTCCACTTT. Its protein product is CASSLGRGNNSPLHF.

The V and J genes are TRBV30 and TRBJ1-5; D ambiguous. The CDR3 is 13 amino acids. CDR1 GTSNPN and CDR2 SVGIG come from the germline V gene (reference sequence). V lost 0 bases and J 4 bases, leaving 7 bases between the germline ends. CDR3 region: CAWSVEGNQPQHF. The CDR3 bases are TGTGCCTGGAGTGTCGAGGGAAATCAGCCCCAGCATTTT.

The chain combines TRBV6-2 or TRBV6-3 with TRBJ1-5; D perhaps matches TRBD1 (5 bases). The length of the CDR3 is 15 residues. Trimming took 0 bases from V and 5 from J, leaving 11 bases between them. Germline V gene sequence: CDR1 MNHEY, CDR2 SVGEGT. CDR3 region: CASSYSTDNYQPQHF. The CDR3 bases are TGTGCCAGCAGTTACTCGACAGACAATTATCAGCCCCAGCATTTT.

This clone is a singleton in its sample. The chain recombines TRBV24-1 with TRBJ2-3, with D possibly TRBD1 on 7 matching bases. The length of the CDR3 is 16 residues. V shed 1 base and J shed 4 bases, with 14 bases lying between them. CDR1 is KGHDR and CDR2 is SFDVKD in the germline V gene. The DNA of the CDR3 is TGTGCCACCAGTGATTTTGGAGGGGGCCGCCCAGATACGCAGTATTTT. It specifies CATSDFGGGRPDTQYF.